This T cell receptor beta chain was sequenced during a study of cytomegalovirus exposure and HLA in healthy donors. PCR used 60 Vbeta primers and 13 Jbeta primers. Method: immunoSEQ multiplex PCR; TCRdb's copy keeps in-frame clones and lacks some. The table shows over 85,000 clones, with around 77% occurring only once. The CDR3 totals 17 residues. J was trimmed by 6 bases and V by 4 bases; bases with no gene match: 10. Germline-derived CDR1 and CDR2 are SGDLS and YYNGEE. The receptor comes from a man aged 40-49 years in good health and CMV-seronegative. The sample taken for sequencing was PBMCs. This chain joins TRBV9 and TRBJ2-3, with 14 positions matching TRBD2. DNA for the CDR3: TGTGCCAGCAGCACCCAGACTAGCGGGAGGGCAGGGGATACGCAGTATTTT. Amino acid sequence: CASSTQTSGRAGDTQYF.